This TCR beta chain came from a study of glioma-infiltrating T cells after dendritic cell vaccination. Some clones are missing from TCRdb's copy, which holds only in-frame ones; the method was immunoSEQ multiplex PCR. Of tens of thousands of clones in the sample, around 79% were seen once. Blood PBMC samples: pre-vaccination, two weeks post third vaccination, and at tumor progression. V trimming: 2 bases; J trimming: 2 bases; junction bases outside the gene matches: 5. Germline values: CDR1 SGHKS, CDR2 YYEKEE (reference sequence). The CDR3 is 15 amino acids. Overall study results and limits: Estimated pretreatment TIL content predicted outcome after dendritic cell vaccination.

Concerning this clone: The antigen remains unidentified.

The receptor comes from a human donor with glioblastoma. This chain links TRBV5-5 with TRBJ2-7; 9 bases map to TRBD1. Sequencing used blood, obtained before dendritic cell vaccination. The CDR3 here is CASSLGGQGPYEQYF. The CDR3 DNA reads as TGTGCCAGCAGCTTAGGTGGACAGGGGCCCTACGAGCAGTACTTC.